Following are 22 T cell receptor beta chains from one sample sequenced in a study of CD8 T cells in ankylosing spondylitis. MiXCR, run by TCRdb on the 5' RACE reads, gives a single entry per CDR3 protein. Among about 160,000 distinct CDR3 sequences listed, roughly 44% were seen once. Sequencing used synovial fluid, either unsorted or a sorted T cell fraction (not recorded which). The receptors here all came from a male donor with ankylosing spondylitis.

This clonotype was recorded only once. The chain recombines TRBV6-1 with TRBJ2-2; D remains ambiguous. This CDR3 region has 17 residues. The V gene lost 6 bases and the J gene lost 1 base, with 18 bases spanning the gap. Germline assignment: CDR1 MNHNS and CDR2 SASEGT. The CDR3 bases are TGTGCCAGCAGGTGGCTAGTAATCGGCGAGAACACCGGGGAGCTGTTTTTT. This translates into CASRWLVIGENTGELFF.

The gene calls are TRBV7-9 and TRBJ2-7; either TRBD1 or TRBD2 may fit D (5 bases each). The germline V and J ends were trimmed by 2 bases and 2 bases, with 13 bases remaining between them. The CDR3 runs to 15 residues. CDR1 is SEHNR and CDR2 is FQNEAQ in the germline V gene (reference sequence). The CDR3 spells CASSLSGPHTYEQYF. DNA for the CDR3: TGTGCCAGCAGCTTATCGGGACCTCACACCTACGAGCAGTACTTC. Together with reference TRBV7-9 and TRBJ2-7, the CDR3 gives the full variable domain: DTGVSQNPRHKITKRGQNVTFRCDPISEHNRLYWYRQTLGQGPEFLTYFQNEAQLEKSRLLSDRFSAERPKGSFSTLEIQRTEQGDSAMYLCASSLSGPHTYEQYFGPGTRLTVT.

The genes are TRBV5-1 and TRBJ2-7; D is ambiguous. CDR3 size: 16 residues. Germline assignment: CDR1 SGHRS and CDR2 YFSETQ. Trimming took off 4 bases at V and 7 bases at J, with 24 bases between the two ends. CDR3 coding DNA: TGCGCCAGCAGCCCACCCCGACTGCTATGGCCCCTAGAGCAGTACTTC. Protein product: CASSPPRLLWPLEQYF.

The chain recombines TRBV18 with TRBJ1-1; 7 positions agree with TRBD1. Per the germline V gene, CDR1 is KGHSH and CDR2 is LQKENI. The CDR3 consists of 18 residues. Trimming cost V 1 base and J 3 bases; bases outside gene matches: 14. CDR3 nucleotide sequence: TGTGCCAGCTCACCACAAGACAGGGTTTTACTTGAGGACACTGAAGCTTTCTTT. Its protein is CASSPQDRVLLEDTEAFF.

V usage is TRBV24-1 and J usage is TRBJ1-5; 7 bases fit TRBD1. The CDR3 spans 15 residues. V gave up 4 bases and J gave up 7 bases; unmatched junction bases: 9. The germline V gene has CDR1 KGHDR and CDR2 SFDVKD. The CDR3 protein is CATSDKTGPAQPQHF. CDR3 DNA sequence: TGTGCCACCAGTGACAAGACAGGGCCTGCACAGCCCCAGCATTTT.

The genes are TRBV4-1 and TRBJ1-1, with 12 bases fitting TRBD1. Germline V gene sequence: CDR1 MGHRA, CDR2 YSYEKL. The CDR3 is made up of 19 amino acids. With V trimmed by 0 bases and J by 0 bases, 8 bases remained unmatched. DNA of the CDR3: TGCGCCAGCAGCCAAGAGCCCGGGACAGGGGGCGGTCTGAACACTGAAGCTTTCTTT. It specifies CASSQEPGTGGGLNTEAFF.

The rearrangement links TRBV24-1 to TRBJ2-7; D gene uncertain. Germline CDR1 is KGHDR and CDR2 is SFDVKD. This CDR3 has 15 residues. The V end lost 8 bases, the J end lost 4 bases, and 20 bases lay between the germline ends. DNA for the CDR3: TGTGCCACCACGACCCGAACAGAATCCGGGTACGAGCAGTACTTC. Translation: CATTTRTESGYEQYF.

The chain employs TRBV20-1 and TRBJ1-1; D gene uncertain. Germline CDR1 is DFQATT and CDR2 is SNEGSKA (reference sequence). The V gene lost 5 bases and the J gene lost 6 bases, with 13 bases spanning the gap. This CDR3 is 12 amino acids long. The CDR3 region is CSARGHLPEAFF. CDR3 DNA sequence: TGCAGTGCTCGCGGCCACCTCCCTGAAGCTTTCTTT.

This clonotype was detected only a few times. The V and J genes are TRBV4-1 and TRBJ2-7, with TRBD1 matching 10 bases. The J segment lost 3 bases and the V segment lost 0 bases, leaving 5 bases of the junction unmatched. There are 16 residues in the CDR3. Germline loops: CDR1 MGHRA, CDR2 YSYEKL. The CDR3 reads CASSQDSDRGLYEQYF. The CDR3 DNA is TGCGCCAGCAGCCAAGATTCCGACAGGGGGCTCTACGAGCAGTACTTC.

The chain combines TRBV19 with TRBJ1-1; D unresolved. In germline, CDR1 is LNHDA, CDR2 SQIVND (reference sequence). CDR3 length equals 13 residues. V gave up 6 bases and J gave up 1 base, with 9 bases separating them. CDR3 nucleotide sequence: TGTGCCAGTAGGCTCAGTGAGAACACTGAAGCTTTCTTT. Translating it yields CASRLSENTEAFF.

The chain carries TRBV6-2 or TRBV6-3 and TRBJ2-1; D possibly corresponds to TRBD2 (6 bases). V lost 2 bases and J lost 10, with 18 bases in between. CDR3 length equals 15 residues. Germline CDR1 and CDR2: MNHEY and SVGEGT. CDR3 residues: CASSYGATSRTEQFF. The CDR3 DNA is TGTGCCAGCAGTTACGGGGCAACTAGCCGCACGGAGCAGTTCTTC.

This sequence joins TRBV7-9 and TRBJ1-6, with TRBD1 matching over 7 bases. Germline trimming cut 5 bases from V and 5 bases from J; bases unmatched to any gene: 9. The CDR3 runs to 16 residues. Germline loops: CDR1 SEHNR, CDR2 FQNEAQ (reference sequence). The CDR3 loop reads CASSAYRGINNSPLHF. The CDR3 coding sequence is TGTGCCAGCAGCGCTTACAGGGGTATTAATAATTCACCCCTCCACTTT.

The chain uses TRBV7-8 and TRBJ2-1; no clear D gene. The V and J ends lost 3 bases and 0 bases respectively, with 9 bases between them. CDR3 length: 15 amino acids. Per germline, CDR1 SGHVS and CDR2 FQNEAQ. The CDR3, as DNA: TGTGCCAGCAGCTTTACCTGGGGCTCCTACAATGAGCAGTTCTTC. It translates to CASSFTWGSYNEQFF.

The genes are TRBV20-1 and TRBJ2-7, with 9 bases lining up with TRBD1. Germline V CDR1 and CDR2: DFQATT, SNEGSKA (reference sequence). J was trimmed by 3 bases and V by 6 bases; bases with no gene match: 18. The CDR3 covers 17 residues. The CDR3 protein is CSAGNRDREAFFYEQYF. The CDR3, as DNA: TGCAGTGCAGGAAACCGGGACAGGGAGGCATTCTTCTACGAGCAGTACTTC.

CDR3 in DNA: TGTGCCAGCAGGCCGGACCAGCCGGGGAATGAGCAGTTCTTC. Protein product: CASRPDQPGNEQFF. The chain combines TRBV12-3 or TRBV12-4 with TRBJ2-1; D is perhaps TRBD2 (5 bases). With 6 bases removed from V and 7 bases from J, the gap between germline ends came to 16 bases. The length of the CDR3 is 14 residues.

This clonotype was observed at least ten times. The chain couples TRBV4-1 to TRBJ1-1, with 7 bases that match TRBD1. The ends lost 0 bases at V and 8 bases at J; junction bases unmatched: 9. Germline V gene lookup returns CDR1 MGHRA and CDR2 YSYEKL. CDR3 size: 15 residues. CDR3 protein: CASSQDLGRGTEAFF. CDR3 in DNA: TGCGCCAGCAGCCAAGATCTAGGCAGGGGGACCGAAGCTTTCTTT.

The V call is TRBV24-1, the J call TRBJ1-3; possibly TRBD1 for D (5 bases). This CDR3 is 15 amino acids long. Germline CDR1 KGHDR, CDR2 SFDVKD. The V end lost 9 bases, the J end lost 4 bases, and 18 bases lay between the germline ends. CDR3 DNA sequence: TGTGCCACCGCACAAGCCCCAGGGTCCGGAAACACCATATATTTT. This gives the protein CATAQAPGSGNTIYF.

This clonotype showed up many times. The gene calls are TRBV2 and TRBJ2-1, with TRBD2 matching 9 bases. Germline V gene lookup returns CDR1 SNHLY and CDR2 FYNNEI. The CDR3 length is 13 residues. With V trimmed by 6 bases and J by 8 bases, 5 bases remained unmatched. The CDR3 DNA follows: TGTGCCAGCAGACTAGCGGGTAACGATGAGCAGTTCTTC. Its translation: CASRLAGNDEQFF.

This clonotype was detected once. The rearrangement uses TRBV7-3 and TRBJ2-3; D is uncertain. Germline CDR1 SGHTA, CDR2 FQGTGA. The V end lost 1 base, the J end lost 4 bases, and 12 bases lay between the germline ends. CDR3 length equals 15 residues. The CDR3 DNA follows: TGTGCCAGCAGCTTAATAGGGAAATCAGCAGATACGCAGTATTTT. Its translation is CASSLIGKSADTQYF.

The rearrangement uses TRBV5-8 and TRBJ2-7; the D call may be TRBD1 or TRBD2 (5 bases each). The CDR3 has 13 residues. The V end was cut by 9 bases, the J end by 3 bases, with 16 bases between. Per the germline V gene, CDR1 is SGHTS and CDR2 is YDEGEE. CDR3 nucleotide sequence: TGTGCCATGGGCCCTGGGACCATCTACGAGCAGTACTTC. Amino acid sequence: CAMGPGTIYEQYF.

This clonotype appeared many times. The V gene is TRBV20-1, the J gene TRBJ2-2; D remains ambiguous. The CDR3 has 16 amino acids. Germline CDR1 reads DFQATT; CDR2 reads SNEGSKA (reference sequence). Trimming stripped 0 bases from V and 3 bases from J, with 14 bases between. The CDR3: CSARDPDRFDTGELFF. CDR3 nucleotide sequence: TGCAGTGCTAGAGATCCGGACCGGTTCGACACCGGGGAGCTGTTTTTT.

At least ten counts were recorded for this clonotype. The chain has TRBV5-6 and TRBJ2-1; 10 bases are shared with TRBD2. This CDR3 has 15 residues. In germline, CDR1 is SGHDT, CDR2 YYEEEE. Trimming at V came to 0 bases and at J to 5 bases, leaving 2 bases not matched to a gene. The CDR3 DNA sequence: TGTGCCAGCAGCTTGGGGCTAGCGGGGGACAATGAGCAGTTCTTC. This translates into CASSLGLAGDNEQFF.